The T cell receptor beta chain under discussion was sequenced for a study of blood T cell repertoires in COVID-19. Study details: Acute-phase and convalescent COVID-19 samples originated in the United States, Italy and Spain. PBMCs, B-cell-depleted T cells, or T cells were the source of the cDNA or gDNA that made up the material.

The CDR3 is 16 amino acids. V gave up 2 bases and J gave up 0 bases, with 11 bases separating them. Germline V gene data show CDR1 as MDHEN and CDR2 as SYDVKM. The method was immunoSEQ multiplex PCR; TCRdb's version includes in-frame clones alone and lacks a portion of them. The sample includes some 150,000 clones, approximately 80% of them seen just once. V and J are TRBV28 and TRBJ2-4; D remains ambiguous. This receptor was identified in a man in his 60s with active or convalescent COVID-19. Input material: peripheral blood. In DNA, the CDR3 is TGTGCCAGCAGTTTAGTCTCGGAGCTAGCCAAAAACATTCAGTACTTC. The encoded protein is CASSLVSELAKNIQYF.